A selection of T cell receptor beta chains follows, all from one sample in a study of shared clonotypes between healthy human individuals. Method: immunoSEQ multiplex PCR; TCRdb's copy keeps in-frame clones and lacks some. The sample lists 110,000 or so clones, roughly 70% occurring once. The sample consisted of memory CD8+ T cells sorted from blood. These receptors were collected from a woman in her 30s in good health. Both conserved end residues are part of each CDR3.

v_call cdr3_aa
TRBV13 CASSSQGQGMPQHF
TRBV10-3 CAISETGPTEAFF
TRBV10-3 CAIKGSLGPGNTIYF
TRBV18 CASSLLAPTFQETQYF
TRBV7-8 CASSFTHTRVNTEAFF
TRBV28 CASSLGHEGHSSYEQYF
TRBV5-3 CARSTGQGRGGELFF
TRBV4-2 CASSQGGLHSNQPQHF
TRBV18 CASSPQLTATNEKLFF
TRBV28 CASGADYSRGTQYF
TRBV7-9 CASSQPGDRQWAFF
TRBV7-2 CASSLGPLKYF
TRBV5-6 CASTDGQPEAFF
TRBV28 CASSFGGFGYTF
TRBV28 CASSLVTAEKLFF
TRBV7-2 CASSVYRGPWEAFF
TRBV4-1 CASSDATGTNSYEQYF